The 9 T cell receptor beta chains below come from one sample, sequenced in a study of T cell therapy after organ transplantation. No antigen has been assigned to these receptors. Time point denoted: 4-8 weeks after completion of therapy. TCRdb's table, derived via immunoSEQ multiplex PCR, lists solely in-frame clones and lacks some. This sample yields thousands of clones, of which roughly two thirds are seen a single time; more than 35% belongs to the top ten. Sample: CD8+ T cells from blood, taken after autologous CMV-specific T cell therapy. These receptors were taken from a human patient who had received a solid organ transplant and had CMV disease. Part of the T cells may come from the graft donor.

J is TRBJ2-2 and V is TRBV14; tentative D call: TRBD2 (7 bases). The CDR3 totals 15 residues. Germline-derived CDR1 and CDR2 are SGHDN and FVKESK. V lost 3 bases, J lost 4 bases, and 12 bases lay in between. CDR3 coding DNA: TGTGCCAGCAGCCAGGCGGCGGGGGCCACCGGGGAGCTGTTTTTT. It translates to CASSQAAGATGELFF. Drawing the rest from reference TRBV14 and TRBJ2-2, the complete variable domain is EAGVTQFPSHSVIEKGQTVTLRCDPISGHDNLYWYRRVMGKEIKFLLHFVKESKQDESGMPNNRFLAERTGGTYSTLKVQPAELEDSGVYFCASSQAAGATGELFFGEGSRLTVL.

V gene TRBV9 combines with J gene TRBJ2-1; 7 bases are shared with TRBD1. Germline trimming cut 4 bases from V and 1 base from J; bases unmatched to any gene: 11. The CDR3 length is 17 residues. Germline V gives CDR1 SGDLS, CDR2 YYNGEE. The CDR3 DNA sequence: TGTGCCAGCAGCCTATTTCGGGGACAGCTGTCCTACAATGAGCAGTTCTTC. This encodes CASSLFRGQLSYNEQFF.

The chain combines TRBV7-8 with TRBJ2-3, with 14 bases that match TRBD2. CDR1 and CDR2 (germline): SGHVS, FQNEAQ. The V gene end was trimmed by 5 bases and the J gene end by 1 base; junction bases not matched to a gene: 11. CDR3 length: 19 residues. The CDR3 coding sequence is TGTGCCAGCAGCCCCCCGGGACTAGCGGGAGTAGGTCGCACAGATACGCAGTATTTT. As protein: CASSPPGLAGVGRTDTQYF. The full variable domain, completed using reference TRBV7-8 and TRBJ2-3, is GAGVSQSPRYKVAKRGQDVALRCDPISGHVSLFWYQQALGQGPEFLTYFQNEAQLDKSGLPSDRFFAERPEGSVSTLKIQRTQQEDSAVYLCASSPPGLAGVGRTDTQYFGPGTRLTVL.

Here the CDR3 DNA reads TGTGCCAGCAGTTTCCCTGAGGAGACTAGCGGGAGTACCGCAGATACGCAGTATTTT. This translates into CASSFPEETSGSTADTQYF. This chain joins TRBV28 and TRBJ2-3, with TRBD2 matching 12 bases. Unmatched junction bases numbered 14, after V lost 3 bases and J lost 4 bases. The CDR3 sequence is 19 residues long. The germline CDR1 and CDR2 sequences are MDHEN and SYDVKM.

This clone was picked up one time. The chain joins TRBV7-2 to TRBJ2-7, with TRBD2 identical over 7 bases. V lost 4 bases to trimming and J lost 6 bases; unmatched junction nucleotides: 6. Germline CDR1 and CDR2: SGHTA and FQGNSA. This CDR3 spans 13 amino acids. The CDR3 sequence is CASSWGGRGEQYF. CDR3 in DNA: TGTGCCAGCAGCTGGGGGGGAAGGGGCGAGCAGTACTTC.

The chain has TRBV9 and TRBJ2-1; D may match TRBD1 or TRBD2 (5 bases each). The CDR3 has 17 amino acids. Germline V gives CDR1 SGDLS, CDR2 YYNGEE. Deletions cut 0 bases from V and 2 bases from J, with 15 bases between. The DNA for the CDR3 is TGTGCCAGCAGCGTAGGTGGGACCCTCTTAACCTACAATGAGCAGTTCTTC. It codes for CASSVGGTLLTYNEQFF. Supplemented by reference TRBV9 and TRBJ2-1, the full variable domain reads DSGVTQTPKHLITATGQRVTLRCSPRSGDLSVYWYQQSLDQGLQFLIQYYNGEERAKGNILERFSAQQFPDLHSELNLSSLELGDSALYFCASSVGGTLLTYNEQFFGPGTRLTVL.

The rearrangement joins TRBV7-2 to TRBJ2-1; D not certain. This CDR3 has 13 residues. The V gene lost 1 base and the J gene lost 5 bases, with 6 bases spanning the gap. Germline lookup yields CDR1 SGHTA and CDR2 FQGNSA. This CDR3 is CASSLGPHNEQFF. The CDR3 DNA follows: TGTGCCAGCAGCTTAGGACCCCACAATGAGCAGTTCTTC.

The V call is TRBV4-1, the J call TRBJ2-7; 9 positions agree with TRBD1. V shed 0 bases and J 6 bases; nucleotides not matched to a gene: 6. In germline, CDR1 is MGHRA, CDR2 YSYEKL. This CDR3 is 15 amino acids long. CDR3 sequence reads: CASSQDGTGNFEQYF. The CDR3 region has the DNA TGCGCCAGCAGCCAAGATGGGACAGGGAATTTCGAGCAGTACTTC.

The chain is built from TRBV6-1 and TRBJ2-5; D gene unclear. V was shortened by 6 bases and J by 4 bases, with 12 bases between the two germline ends. Germline loops: CDR1 MNHNS, CDR2 SASEGT. The CDR3 totals 13 residues. The CDR3 spells CASSPSSPETQYF. In nucleotides, the CDR3 is TGTGCCAGCAGCCCCTCAAGCCCAGAGACCCAGTACTTC.